This T cell receptor beta chain is drawn from a study of regulatory T cells in long-lasting Graves disease. With iRepertoire HTBI primers and Arm-PCR of CDR3 regions, TCR beta libraries were built. TCRdb re-analysed the multiplex PCR reads in MiXCR, keeping a single row per CDR3 protein. The repertoire has a few hundred thousand distinct CDR3 sequences, around 18% of them found once; the top ten carry 22%. V gave up 6 bases and J gave up 3 bases, with 12 bases separating them. The CDR3 covers 13 residues. Study conclusions and caveats: Newly diagnosed disease favored TRBV20-1 and TRBJ2-1 over persistent disease. Peripheral blood, not thyroid tissue, was the sole material studied.

Concerning this clonotype: The target antigen is unknown.

Time point described: newly diagnosed GD, antithyroid drugs for less than 3 months. From PBMCs, RNA was extracted and then used to make the TCR library. Doctors identified Graves' disease using the American Thyroid Association guidelines. The sample consisted of peripheral blood mononuclear cells (PBMCs), taken at new diagnosis, from a patient treated with antithyroid drugs. The chain is built from TRBV12-3 or TRBV12-4 and TRBJ2-7; weak D call: TRBD1 (6 bases). The TCR comes from a female donor with Graves disease. This CDR3 reads CASSLYRDYEQYF. DNA of the CDR3: TGTGCCAGCAGCCTCTACAGGGACTACGAGCAGTACTTC.